The next 3 T cell receptor beta chains were all read from a single sample in a study of T-cell memory formation after mild COVID-19. Using its own MiXCR run on the 5' RACE reads, TCRdb lists one record per CDR3 protein. The table has some 120,000 distinct CDR3 sequences, approximately 15% seen once. Sequenced sample: PBMCs or a T cell subset sorted from them (not recorded which). The receptors were gathered from an adult woman who had mild COVID-19 (a few samples of this study predate the infection). Cell type and time point are not known.

V usage is TRBV5-1 and J usage is TRBJ2-7; TRBD2 aligns across 14 bases. The CDR3 consists of 18 residues. CDR1 SGHRS and CDR2 YFSETQ come from the germline V gene. After removal of 4 bases from V and 4 bases from J, the junction contained 13 bases not matched to a gene. The CDR3, as DNA: TGCGCCAGCAGCCTGCCGGGACTAGCGGGAGTCTCGCTTTACGAGCAGTACTTC. As protein: CASSLPGLAGVSLYEQYF. The entire variable domain, with the rest obtained from reference TRBV5-1 and TRBJ2-7, is as follows: KAGVTQTPRYLIKTRGQQVTLSCSPISGHRSVSWYQQTPGQGLQFLFEYFSETQRNKGNFPGRFSGRQFSNSRSEMNVSTLELGDSALYLCASSLPGLAGVSLYEQYFGPGTRLTVT.

V gene TRBV5-6 combines with J gene TRBJ2-7; unclear D gene. The CDR3 runs to 13 residues. CDR1 and CDR2 from the germline V gene are SGHDT and YYEEEE. V was cut by 4 bases and J by 0 bases, with 8 bases left in between. For the CDR3, the DNA is TGTGCCAGCAGCGGCGGCAGCTCCTACGAGCAGTACTTC. Protein product: CASSGGSSYEQYF.

The chain employs TRBV6-2 or TRBV6-3 and TRBJ2-7; possibly TRBD2 for D (6 bases). The CDR3 extends over 12 amino acids. Between the trimmed V and J ends, which lost 0 bases and 12 bases, there was a span of 12 bases. Germline V gene lookup returns CDR1 MNHEY and CDR2 SVGEGT. Written as DNA, the CDR3 is TGTGCCAGCAGTTACTCGGGAGGCCCCGGGTACTTC. It encodes CASSYSGGPGYF.